What follows describes a single T cell receptor delta chain. TCRdb fed the reads to CATT. The sample comprises about 11,000 delta-chain clones, less than 4.5% of which are singletons, and around 8.6% rests with the top ten. The data were taken from a study of gamma-delta chains in newborns, infants, children. Whole-study context: Microbial exposure reportedly drives polyclonal innate γδ T cell expansion after birth.

The CDR3 has 20 amino acids. Unmatched junction bases numbered 16, after V lost 2 bases and J lost 3 bases. Germline V gene data show CDR1 as TSWWSYY and CDR2 as QGS. The TCR originated in a child who was a newborn, infant or young child, either healthy, febrile or measles-vaccinated (not recorded which). Source material: blood. The rearrangement joins TRDV1 to TRDJ1; 12 bases align to TRDD3. The CDR3 region has the DNA TGTGCTCTTGGGGAAGAACCTGGGGACTGGGGGATACAAGCGGCCGATAAACTCATCTTT. Amino acids: CALGEEPGDWGIQAADKLIF.